Listed below are T cell receptor beta chains from one sample, sequenced in a study of cytomegalovirus exposure and HLA in healthy donors. The table came from immunoSEQ multiplex PCR; TCRdb's copy has only in-frame clones and leaves some out. The sample consists of 120,000 or so clones, roughly 80% of them appearing once. Source material: PBMCs. These TCRs come from a man aged 30 to 45 in good health and CMV-seronegative. Each CDR3 is given with its conserved first and last residue. The D gene is left open where the match is weak. Clone size is stated in some rows and not others, as once, few, many or a class when expanded.

>TRBV7-2|TRBD1|NA|TRBJ2-7
CASSSAQGQGYEQYF
TGTGCCAGCAGCTCAGCTCAGGGACAGGGTTACGAGCAGTACTTC
>TRBV28|NA|NA|TRBJ2-5
CASSFPAETQYF
TGTGCCAGCAGTTTCCCAGCGGAGACCCAGTACTTC
>TRBV19|NA|NA|TRBJ2-6
CASSMVVGSGANVLTF
TGTGCCAGTAGTATGGTAGTCGGGTCTGGGGCCAACGTCCTGACTTTC
>TRBV29-1|NA|NA|TRBJ1-2
CSVGSGTAYGYPF
NA
>TRBV15|TRBD1|NA|TRBJ2-7
CATSRDLGQGVYEQYF
TGTGCCACCAGCAGAGATTTGGGACAGGGGGTCTACGAGCAGTACTTC
>TRBV18|NA|NA|TRBJ2-5
CASSPPGQKIVNRETQYF
TGTGCCAGCTCACCACCGGGGCAGAAGATAGTAAATCGAGAGACCCAGTACTTC
>TRBV28|NA|NA|TRBJ1-1
CASRLQNRDNTEAFF
TGTGCCAGCAGACTCCAAAACAGGGATAACACTGAAGCTTTCTTT
>TRBV7-9|TRBD2|NA|TRBJ2-7
CASSSKKGLAGDREQYF
TGTGCCAGCAGCTCTAAAAAGGGACTAGCGGGAGATCGCGAGCAGTACTTC
>TRBV7-6|NA|NA|TRBJ2-7
CASSLTSSYEQYF
TGTGCCAGCAGCTTAACTAGCTCCTACGAGCAGTACTTC
>TRBV29-1|TRBD1|NA|TRBJ2-7
CSVTGGSSYEQYF
TGCAGCGTCACAGGGGGATCTTCCTACGAGCAGTACTTC
>TRBV6-1|NA|NA|TRBJ1-2
CASSDSITGYGYTF
TGTGCCAGCAGTGATAGTATAACAGGGTATGGCTACACCTTC
>TRBV5-1|NA|few|TRBJ2-7
CASSDLGYGARSEQYF
TGCGCCAGCAGCGACCTTGGGTATGGGGCGCGGTCTGAGCAGTACTTC
>TRBV6-1|NA|NA|TRBJ2-7
CASSDPHKYTTYEQYF
TGTGCCAGCAGTGACCCCCACAAATACACCACCTACGAGCAGTACTTC
>TRBV27|NA|NA|TRBJ2-1
CASSMGLYNEQFF
TGTGCCAGCAGTATGGGGCTATACAATGAGCAGTTCTTC
>TRBV27|TRBD1|NA|TRBJ2-7
CASSLRGPSIYEQYF
TGTGCCAGCAGTTTAAGGGGGCCCTCAATCTACGAGCAGTACTTC
>TRBV6-5|NA|NA|TRBJ1-5
CASSYGGTGNQPQHF
TGTGCCAGCAGTTACGGGGGGACCGGGAATCAGCCCCAGCATTTT
>TRBV28|TRBD1|NA|TRBJ2-1
CASGFERGPYNEQFF
TGTGCCAGCGGGTTCGAGAGGGGGCCCTACAATGAGCAGTTCTTC
>TRBV27|TRBD1|NA|TRBJ2-7
CASSPRTGGRLSYEQYF
TGTGCCAGCAGTCCCCGGACAGGGGGCAGACTCTCCTACGAGCAGTACTTC
>TRBV18|TRBD1|NA|TRBJ1-2
CASSPGGTGYGYPF
TGTGCCAGCTCACCAGGTGGGACAGGCTATGGCTACCCCTTC
>TRBV5-6|NA|NA|TRBJ2-3
CASSLLSTDTQYF
TGTGCCAGCAGCTTGCTTAGCACAGATACGCAGTATTTT
>TRBV7-2|TRBD1|few|TRBJ1-1
CASSLRQGRVTEAFF
TGTGCCAGCAGCTTGAGACAGGGGAGGGTCACTGAAGCTTTCTTT
>TRBV30|TRBD1|NA|TRBJ1-2
CGQGAYYGYTF
TGTGGGCAGGGGGCTTACTATGGCTACACCTTC
>TRBV5-1|NA|NA|TRBJ1-2
CASSLGLQFGYTF
TGCGCCAGCAGCTTGGGACTACAGTTTGGCTACACCTTC
>TRBV5-1|TRBD2|NA|TRBJ2-3
CASSLGLAGGPSTDTQYF
TGCGCCAGCAGCTTGGGGCTAGCGGGAGGACCAAGCACAGATACGCAGTATTTT
>TRBV4-3|TRBD1|NA|TRBJ1-4
CASSQTGQGDEKLFF
TGCGCCAGCAGCCAGACGGGACAGGGCGATGAAAAACTGTTTTTT
>TRBV9|NA|once|TRBJ1-3
CASSARTYHSGNTIYF
TGTGCCAGCAGCGCAAGGACTTATCACTCTGGAAACACCATATATTTT
>TRBV28|TRBD2|NA|TRBJ2-7
CASSDGGRFEQYF
TGTGCCAGCAGTGATGGCGGGAGGTTCGAGCAGTACTTC
>TRBV5-8|NA|NA|TRBJ2-3
CASSSTRGPSRADTQYF
TGTGCCAGCAGCTCGACCAGAGGGCCATCAAGGGCAGATACGCAGTATTTT
>TRBV9|NA|NA|TRBJ2-6
CASSVQASGANVLTF
TGTGCCAGCAGCGTACAGGCCTCTGGGGCCAACGTCCTGACTTTC
>TRBV5-1|TRBD1|once|TRBJ2-7
CASTDRYITGTGYEQYF
TGCGCCAGCACCGATAGGTATATTACCGGGACAGGGTACGAGCAGTACTTC
>TRBV9|NA|NA|TRBJ1-4
CASSAPRDASGKLFF
TGTGCCAGCAGCGCTCCCCGGGACGCTAGCGGGAAACTGTTTTTT
>TRBV10-1|NA|NA|TRBJ2-1
CASSEWPLYNEQFF
TGCGCCAGCAGTGAGTGGCCTTTGTACAATGAGCAGTTCTTC
>TRBV14|TRBD1|NA|TRBJ2-7
CASSPQSDRVTYEQYF
TGTGCCAGCAGCCCTCAATCGGACAGGGTTACGTACGAGCAGTACTTC
>TRBV5-6|TRBD1|NA|TRBJ2-2
CASSFRTGDTGELFF
TGTGCCAGCAGCTTTAGGACAGGGGACACCGGGGAGCTGTTTTTT
>TRBV21-1|NA|NA|TRBJ2-5
CASSKLSGDQETQYF
TGTGCCAGCAGCAAATTAAGCGGGGACCAAGAGACCCAGTACTTC
>TRBV7-2|NA|few|TRBJ1-4
CASSLHALRGGRREKLFF
TGTGCCAGCAGCTTACACGCCCTTAGGGGGGGGCGGAGGGAAAAACTGTTTTTT
>TRBV9|NA|NA|TRBJ2-1
CASGWWDLYNEQFF
TGTGCCAGCGGGTGGTGGGACTTGTACAATGAGCAGTTCTTC
>TRBV4-3|NA|NA|TRBJ2-2
CASSQDRGGGPTGELFF
TGCGCCAGCAGCCAAGATCGTGGGGGGGGGCCCACCGGGGAGCTGTTTTTT
>TRBV7-2|NA|NA|TRBJ1-1
CASSNRVRTEAFF
TGTGCCAGCAGTAACAGGGTACGTACTGAAGCTTTCTTT
>TRBV19|TRBD1|NA|TRBJ2-3
CASSIGTGGVDTQYF
TGTGCCAGTAGTATAGGGACAGGGGGAGTAGATACGCAGTATTTT